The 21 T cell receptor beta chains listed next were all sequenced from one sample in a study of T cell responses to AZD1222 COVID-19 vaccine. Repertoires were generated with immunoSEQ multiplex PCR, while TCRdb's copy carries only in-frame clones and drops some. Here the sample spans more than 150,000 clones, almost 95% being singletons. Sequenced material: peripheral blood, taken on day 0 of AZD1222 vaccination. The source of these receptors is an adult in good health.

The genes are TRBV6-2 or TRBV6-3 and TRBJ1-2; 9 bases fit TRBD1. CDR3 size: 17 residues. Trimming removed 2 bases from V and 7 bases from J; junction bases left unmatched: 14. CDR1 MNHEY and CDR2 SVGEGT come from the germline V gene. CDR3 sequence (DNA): TGTGCCAGCAGTTACCCGCGGACAGGGGACACTTTTGCTGGCTACACCTTC. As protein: CASSYPRTGDTFAGYTF.

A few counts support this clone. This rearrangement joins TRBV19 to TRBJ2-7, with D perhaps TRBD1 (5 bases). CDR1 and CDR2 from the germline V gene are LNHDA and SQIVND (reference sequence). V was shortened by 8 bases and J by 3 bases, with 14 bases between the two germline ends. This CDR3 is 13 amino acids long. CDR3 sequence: CASSQGRVYEQYF. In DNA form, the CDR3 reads TGTGCCAGTTCCCAGGGTCGAGTCTACGAGCAGTACTTC. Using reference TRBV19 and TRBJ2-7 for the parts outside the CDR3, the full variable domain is DGGITQSPKYLFRKEGQNVTLSCEQNLNHDAMYWYRQDPGQGLRLIYYSQIVNDFQKGDIAEGYSVSREKKESFPLTVTSAQKNPTAFYLCASSQGRVYEQYFGPGTRLTVT.

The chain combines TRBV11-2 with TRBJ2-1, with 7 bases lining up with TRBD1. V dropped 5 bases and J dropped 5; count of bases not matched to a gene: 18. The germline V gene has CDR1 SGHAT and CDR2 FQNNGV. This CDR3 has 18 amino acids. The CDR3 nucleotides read TGTGCCAGCAGCAGACAGGGTCCTGGTGTCCTGACCGACAATGAGCAGTTCTTC. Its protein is CASSRQGPGVLTDNEQFF.

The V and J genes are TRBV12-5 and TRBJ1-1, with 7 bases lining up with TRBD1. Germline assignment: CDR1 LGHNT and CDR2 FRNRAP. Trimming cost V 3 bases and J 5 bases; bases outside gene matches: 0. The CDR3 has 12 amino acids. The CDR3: CASGFRGTEAFF. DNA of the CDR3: TGTGCTAGTGGTTTCAGGGGGACTGAAGCTTTCTTT.

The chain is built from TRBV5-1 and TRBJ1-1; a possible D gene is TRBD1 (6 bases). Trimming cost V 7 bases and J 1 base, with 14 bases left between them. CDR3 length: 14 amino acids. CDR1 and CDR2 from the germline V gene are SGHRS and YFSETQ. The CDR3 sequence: CASEVGGPNTEAFF. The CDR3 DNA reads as TGCGCCAGCGAAGTCGGGGGGCCGAACACTGAAGCTTTCTTT.

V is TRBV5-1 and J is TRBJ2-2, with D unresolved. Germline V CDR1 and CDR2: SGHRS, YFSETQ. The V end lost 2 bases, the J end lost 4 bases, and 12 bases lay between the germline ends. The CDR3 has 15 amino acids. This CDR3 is CASSFLESGTGELFF. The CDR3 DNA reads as TGCGCCAGCAGCTTTCTTGAATCGGGCACCGGGGAGCTGTTTTTT.

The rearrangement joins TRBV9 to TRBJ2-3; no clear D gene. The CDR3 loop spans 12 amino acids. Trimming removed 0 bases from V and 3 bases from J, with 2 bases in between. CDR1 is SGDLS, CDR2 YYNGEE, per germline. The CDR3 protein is CASSVVTDTQYF. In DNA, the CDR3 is TGTGCCAGCAGCGTAGTGACAGATACGCAGTATTTT.

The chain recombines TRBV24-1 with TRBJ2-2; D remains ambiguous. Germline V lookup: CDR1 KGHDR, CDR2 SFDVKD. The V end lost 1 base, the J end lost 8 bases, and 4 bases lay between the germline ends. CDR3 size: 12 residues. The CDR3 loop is CATSDLSGELFF. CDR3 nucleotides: TGTGCCACCAGTGATTTATCTGGGGAGCTGTTTTTT.

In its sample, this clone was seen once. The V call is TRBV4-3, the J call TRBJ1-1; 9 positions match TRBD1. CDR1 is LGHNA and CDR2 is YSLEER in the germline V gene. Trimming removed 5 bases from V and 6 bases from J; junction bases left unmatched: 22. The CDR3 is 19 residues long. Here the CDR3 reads CASSDDGTGLGLSDAEAFF. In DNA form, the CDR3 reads TGCGCCAGCAGCGACGACGGGACAGGGTTGGGGTTGAGTGACGCTGAAGCTTTCTTT.

The CDR3, as DNA: TGTGCCAGCAGTGGTTCCTGGACGTACGGAAACACCATATATTTT. Protein product: CASSGSWTYGNTIYF. The chain joins TRBV2 to TRBJ1-3; D gene ambiguous. Germline V CDR1 and CDR2: SNHLY, FYNNEI. Trimming removed 4 bases at V and 4 bases at J, with 14 bases between. The CDR3 is made up of 15 amino acids.

The CDR3 coding sequence is TGTGCCAGCAGTTATAGAGATGAGCAGTTCTTC. Amino acid sequence: CASSYRDEQFF. The chain carries TRBV6-5 and TRBJ2-1; D is undetermined. The CDR3 has 11 amino acids. Germline CDR1 reads MNHEY; CDR2 reads SVGAGI. V was trimmed by 3 bases and J by 8 bases, leaving 5 bases between them.

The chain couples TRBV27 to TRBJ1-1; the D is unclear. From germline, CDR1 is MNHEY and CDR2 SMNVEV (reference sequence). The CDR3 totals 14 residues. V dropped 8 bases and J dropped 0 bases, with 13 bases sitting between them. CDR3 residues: CASSQRGMNTEAFF. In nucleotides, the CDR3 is TGTGCCAGCTCCCAGAGAGGGATGAACACTGAAGCTTTCTTT.

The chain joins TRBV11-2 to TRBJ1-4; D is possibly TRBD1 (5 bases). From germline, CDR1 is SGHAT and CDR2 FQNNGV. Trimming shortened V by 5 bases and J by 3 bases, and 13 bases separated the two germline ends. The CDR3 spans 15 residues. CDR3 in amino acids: CASSLSTGANEKLFF. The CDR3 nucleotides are TGTGCCAGCAGCCTAAGTACGGGGGCTAATGAAAAACTGTTTTTT.

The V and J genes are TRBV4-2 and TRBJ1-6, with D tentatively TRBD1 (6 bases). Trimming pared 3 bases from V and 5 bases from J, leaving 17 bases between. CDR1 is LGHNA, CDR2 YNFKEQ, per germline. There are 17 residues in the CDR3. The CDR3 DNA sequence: TGTGCCAGCAGCCAGAATCCCGCGGGACAAAATAATTCACCCCTCCACTTT. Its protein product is CASSQNPAGQNNSPLHF.

The CDR3 DNA is TGTGCCAGCAGTCACCCAGGGCAGGGATGGGCTGAGCAGTTCTTC. Amino acids: CASSHPGQGWAEQFF. The chain joins TRBV6-6 to TRBJ2-1; D possibly corresponds to TRBD1 (5 bases). Trimming removed 5 bases at V and 9 bases at J, with 20 bases between. Germline V lookup: CDR1 MNHNY, CDR2 SVGAGI (reference sequence). The CDR3 length is 15 residues.

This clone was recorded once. In nucleotides, the CDR3 is TGTGCCAGCAGCTTGGGGACGATAGCTGAAGCTTTCTTT. This sequence encodes CASSLGTIAEAFF. The rearrangement links TRBV6-2 or TRBV6-3 to TRBJ1-1; the D gene is possibly TRBD1 (5 bases). CDR1 MNHEY and CDR2 SVGEGT come from the germline V gene. V was clipped by 6 bases and J by 6 bases, with 14 bases between them. This CDR3 is 13 amino acids long.

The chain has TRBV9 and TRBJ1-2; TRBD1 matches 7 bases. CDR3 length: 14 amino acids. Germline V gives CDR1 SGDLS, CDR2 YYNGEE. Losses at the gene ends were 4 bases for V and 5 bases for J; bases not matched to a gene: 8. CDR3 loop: CASSPRQGRYGYTF. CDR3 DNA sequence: TGTGCCAGCAGCCCCCGACAGGGAAGATATGGCTACACCTTC.

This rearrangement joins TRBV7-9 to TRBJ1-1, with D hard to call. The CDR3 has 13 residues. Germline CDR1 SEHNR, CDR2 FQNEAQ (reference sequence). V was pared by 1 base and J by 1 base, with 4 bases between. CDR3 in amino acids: CASSLDPNTEAFF. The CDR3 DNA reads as TGTGCCAGCAGCTTAGACCCGAACACTGAAGCTTTCTTT.

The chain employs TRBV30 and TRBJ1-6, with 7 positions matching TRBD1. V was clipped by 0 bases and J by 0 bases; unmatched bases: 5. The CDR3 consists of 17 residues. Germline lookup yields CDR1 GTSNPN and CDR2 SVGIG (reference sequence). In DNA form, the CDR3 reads TGTGCCTGGAGTGTGGAGACAGGGAGCTCCTATAATTCACCCCTCCACTTT. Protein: CAWSVETGSSYNSPLHF.

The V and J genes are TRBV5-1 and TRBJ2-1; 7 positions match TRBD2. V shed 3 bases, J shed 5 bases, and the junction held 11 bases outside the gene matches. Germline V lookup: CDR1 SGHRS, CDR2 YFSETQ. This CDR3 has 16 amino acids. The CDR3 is CASSSLKGGPNNEQFF. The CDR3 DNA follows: TGCGCCAGCAGCTCACTTAAGGGAGGGCCCAACAATGAGCAGTTCTTC.

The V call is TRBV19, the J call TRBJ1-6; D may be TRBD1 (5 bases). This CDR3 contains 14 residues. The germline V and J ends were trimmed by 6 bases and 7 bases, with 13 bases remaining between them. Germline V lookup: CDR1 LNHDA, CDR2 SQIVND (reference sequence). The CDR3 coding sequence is TGTGCCAGTAGGGATCTAGGGGTCAATTCACCCCTCCACTTT. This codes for CASRDLGVNSPLHF.